This T cell receptor (beta chain) was recovered during a study of technical replicates of blood from several donors. Method: immunoSEQ multiplex PCR; TCRdb's copy keeps in-frame clones and lacks some. The table has almost 70,000 clones, about nine tenths seen once. Germline CDR1 and CDR2: SGHNT and YENEEA. V was clipped by 5 bases and J by 5 bases; unmatched bases: 5. The CDR3 runs to 14 residues. This clone has only one observation. The sequenced sample consisted of PBMCs. This TCR came from a human donor in good health. Some clones in this sample may be carry-over from other donors' samples. V usage is TRBV11-3 and J usage is TRBJ2-1; 8 nucleotides align to TRBD1. CDR3 sequence: CASSTGQGNNEQFF. The CDR3 coding sequence is TGTGCCAGCAGCACCGGACAGGGTAACAATGAGCAGTTCTTC.